Listed here are 15 T cell receptor beta chains from one sample, sequenced in a study of response to subunit inactivated influenza vaccine. TCRdb re-called the RT-PCR reads through MiXCR, storing one row per CDR3 protein. The sample carries under 750,000 distinct CDR3 sequences, about 11% recorded once. The sequencing here drew on PBMCs from blood, taken on the day of vaccination. All receptors come from a man aged 50 or older who received an inactivated influenza vaccine.

This clonotype was seen repeatedly, ten times or more. The rearrangement uses TRBV21-1 and TRBJ2-3; TRBD2 is the table's D call and was not checked against the DNA. TRBV21-1 is shown as a pseudogene. The CDR3 is 16 amino acids. The CDR3 region is CASSDIAGGNTDTQYF. As DNA, the CDR3 is TGTGCCAGCAGCGACATAGCGGGGGGAAACACAGATACGCAGTATTTT.

This clonotype was recorded at least ten times. The rearrangement uses TRBV4-1 and TRBJ2-7; D ambiguous. CDR1 is MGHRA and CDR2 is YSYEKL in the germline V gene. V lost 0 bases and J lost 3, with 18 bases in between. The CDR3 runs to 17 residues. CDR3 nucleotides: TGCGCCAGCAGCCAAGAAGGTTTCCCCGCCTCGGGCTACGAGCAGTACTTC. This gives the protein CASSQEGFPASGYEQYF.

The chain couples TRBV4-3 to TRBJ2-7; 8 nucleotides align to TRBD1. The CDR3 consists of 15 residues. The J segment lost 4 bases and the V segment lost 3 bases, leaving 8 bases of the junction unmatched. Germline CDR1 is LGHNA and CDR2 is YSLEER. The CDR3 here is CASSQSTGEAYEQYF. As DNA, the CDR3 is TGCGCCAGCAGCCAGTCGACAGGGGAGGCTTACGAGCAGTACTTC.

This clonotype was recorded many times. V usage is TRBV20-1 and J usage is TRBJ2-3; TRBD2 might be the D (5 bases). This CDR3 has 11 residues. CDR1 and CDR2 (germline): DFQATT, SNEGSKA (reference sequence). Trimming removed 7 bases at V and 7 bases at J, with 12 bases between. In DNA, the CDR3 is TGCAGTGGAGGTTCGGGGAATACGCAGTATTTT. This gives the protein CSGGSGNTQYF.

This clonotype was detected many times. The chain joins TRBV12-3 or TRBV12-4 to TRBJ1-1; D gene unclear. CDR3 length equals 13 residues. V lost 3 bases and J lost 0, with 5 bases in between. This CDR3 is CASSLYLNTEAFF. The CDR3 DNA sequence: TGTGCCAGCAGTTTGTATTTGAACACTGAAGCTTTCTTT.

This rearrangement joins TRBV30 to TRBJ2-3; perhaps TRBD2 as D (7 bases). V was clipped by 8 bases and J by 4 bases, with 19 bases between them. This CDR3 has 14 residues. Germline assignment: CDR1 GTSNPN and CDR2 SVGIG (reference sequence). The CDR3 DNA is TGTGCCCAGGCGAGGGGGGGGGACGCAGATACGCAGTATTTT. Protein sequence: CAQARGGDADTQYF.

A few counts support this clonotype. The DNA of the CDR3 is TGCAGTGCGCGCCATGACACAGATACGCAGTATTTT. It specifies CSARHDTDTQYF. The V and J genes are TRBV20-1 and TRBJ2-3; the D is unclear. Germline CDR1 DFQATT, CDR2 SNEGSKA (reference sequence). V was pared by 6 bases and J by 2 bases, with 9 bases between. The CDR3 has 12 amino acids.

This clonotype has a handful of counts. V and J are TRBV5-1 and TRBJ2-1; 10 nucleotides match TRBD2. The CDR3 has 15 residues. Germline CDR1 SGHRS, CDR2 YFSETQ. Trimming at V came to 4 bases and at J to 11 bases, leaving 12 bases not matched to a gene. CDR3 sequence (DNA): TGCGCCAGCAGCCCGGGGATAGCGGGGGGTACACAGCAGTTCTTC. Translated: CASSPGIAGGTQQFF. Full variable domain (outside the CDR3, taken from reference TRBV5-1 and TRBJ2-1): KAGVTQTPRYLIKTRGQQVTLSCSPISGHRSVSWYQQTPGQGLQFLFEYFSETQRNKGNFPGRFSGRQFSNSRSEMNVSTLELGDSALYLCASSPGIAGGTQQFFGPGTRLTVL.

Comments on this clonotype: A much larger clone sits a single nucleotide away, making a read error possible. The rearrangement links TRBV6-2 or TRBV6-3 to TRBJ2-1, with D possibly TRBD1 on 6 matching bases. The CDR3 runs 17 residues. The germline V gene has CDR1 MNHEY and CDR2 SVGEGT. The CDR3 here is CASIPSGIGGGHNEHFF. For the CDR3, the DNA is TGTGCCAGCATCCCCTCCGGGATAGGGGGTGGCCACAATGAGCACTTCTTC.

This clonotype was seen a few times. The chain has TRBV20-1 and TRBJ2-1; a weak D match, TRBD2 (6 bases). Germline V gene sequence: CDR1 DFQATT, CDR2 SNEGSKA (reference sequence). The CDR3 spans 11 residues. V lost 3 bases and J 14 bases, leaving 14 bases between the germline ends. The CDR3 nucleotides are TGCAGTGCTAGTCGGGAGTGGGTAGAGTTCTTC. Translating it yields CSASREWVEFF.

In regard to this clonotype: A single base separates this from a much larger clone, so it may be a read error. The genes are TRBV24-1 and TRBJ1-6, with unresolved D. Germline CDR1 reads KGHDR; CDR2 reads SFDVKD. The CDR3 has 14 amino acids. Trimming removed 4 bases at V and 8 bases at J, with 11 bases between. The CDR3 spells CATSEARWDSPLHF. The DNA for the CDR3 is TGTGCCACCAGTGAGGCCAGGTGGGATTCACCCCTCCACTTT.

As for this clonotype: This may be a read error, as it is one base from a much larger clone. The rearrangement joins TRBV11-3 to TRBJ2-3; D possibly corresponds to TRBD1 (5 bases). The germline CDR1 and CDR2 sequences are SGHNT and YENEEA. The CDR3 consists of 14 residues. The ends were cut back, 0 bases at V and 3 bases at J, with 7 bases in the middle. DNA of the CDR3: TGTGCCAGCAGCTTAGACAAGGGGACAGATACGCAGTATTTT. Protein: CASSLDKGTDTQYF.

This clonotype showed up just a few times. The V gene is TRBV9, the J gene TRBJ2-1, with 9 bases aligning to TRBD2. Germline CDR1 SGDLS, CDR2 YYNGEE. Trimming at V came to 0 bases and at J to 7 bases, leaving 8 bases not matched to a gene. The length of the CDR3 is 16 residues. The chain's CDR3 is CASSVGGGRAVNEQFF. CDR3 DNA sequence: TGTGCCAGCAGCGTAGGAGGCGGGAGGGCCGTGAATGAGCAGTTCTTC. The full variable domain, completed using reference TRBV9 and TRBJ2-1, is DSGVTQTPKHLITATGQRVTLRCSPRSGDLSVYWYQQSLDQGLQFLIQYYNGEERAKGNILERFSAQQFPDLHSELNLSSLELGDSALYFCASSVGGGRAVNEQFFGPGTRLTVL.

The chain combines TRBV7-9 with TRBJ1-1; 8 bases fit TRBD1. CDR3 size: 17 residues. V trimming: 5 bases; J trimming: 3 bases; junction bases outside the gene matches: 14. Germline V gives CDR1 SEHNR, CDR2 FQNEAQ (reference sequence). The CDR3 loop is CASSLKAVVQGDTEAFF. The CDR3 bases are TGTGCCAGCAGCCTAAAAGCGGTTGTACAGGGGGACACTGAAGCTTTCTTT.

The chain carries TRBV28 and TRBJ2-7; D not certain. The CDR3 has 16 amino acids. From germline, CDR1 is MDHEN and CDR2 SYDVKM. Trimming cost V 2 bases and J 3 bases, with 17 bases left between them. CDR3 sequence reads: CASSLAPRQPGYEQYF. The DNA of the CDR3 is TGTGCCAGCAGTTTAGCCCCCCGGCAGCCTGGCTACGAGCAGTACTTC.